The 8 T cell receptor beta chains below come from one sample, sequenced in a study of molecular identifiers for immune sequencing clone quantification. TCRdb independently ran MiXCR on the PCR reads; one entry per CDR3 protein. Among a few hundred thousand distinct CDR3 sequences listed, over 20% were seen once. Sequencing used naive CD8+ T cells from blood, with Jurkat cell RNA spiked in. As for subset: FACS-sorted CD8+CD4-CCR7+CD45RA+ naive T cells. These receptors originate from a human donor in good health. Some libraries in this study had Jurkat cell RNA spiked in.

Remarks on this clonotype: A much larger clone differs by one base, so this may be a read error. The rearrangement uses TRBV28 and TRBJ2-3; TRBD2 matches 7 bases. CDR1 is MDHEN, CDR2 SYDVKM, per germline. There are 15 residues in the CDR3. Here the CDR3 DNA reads TGTGCCAGTGTCCGTGGGAGGGGCCTCGCAGATGCGCAGTATTTT. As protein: CASVRGRGLADAQYF. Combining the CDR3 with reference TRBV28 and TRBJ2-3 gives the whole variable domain DVKVTQSSRYLVKRTGEKVFLECVQDMDHENMFWYRQDPGLGLRLIYFSYDVKMKEKGDIPEGYSVSREKKERFSLILESASTNQTSMYLCASVRGRGLADAQYFGPGTRLTVL.

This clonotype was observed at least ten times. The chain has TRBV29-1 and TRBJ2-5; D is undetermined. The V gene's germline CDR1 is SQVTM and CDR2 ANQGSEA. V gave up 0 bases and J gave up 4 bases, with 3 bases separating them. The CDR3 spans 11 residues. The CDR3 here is CSVEDLETQYF. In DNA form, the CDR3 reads TGCAGCGTTGAAGATTTAGAGACCCAGTACTTC.

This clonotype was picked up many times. CDR3 nucleotide sequence: TGCGCCAGCAGCTCCGGGGTACAAGAGACCCAGTACTTC. Protein sequence: CASSSGVQETQYF. The gene calls are TRBV5-1 and TRBJ2-5; D possibly corresponds to TRBD2 (5 bases). CDR3 length: 13 residues. V was clipped by 3 bases and J by 2 bases, with 8 bases between them. CDR1 is SGHRS and CDR2 is YFSETQ in the germline V gene.

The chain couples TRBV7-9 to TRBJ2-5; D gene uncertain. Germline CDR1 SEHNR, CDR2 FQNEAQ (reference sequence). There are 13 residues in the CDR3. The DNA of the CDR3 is TGTGCTGGCAAGGTCGCCGACCAAGAGACCCAGTACTTC. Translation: CAGKVADQETQYF.

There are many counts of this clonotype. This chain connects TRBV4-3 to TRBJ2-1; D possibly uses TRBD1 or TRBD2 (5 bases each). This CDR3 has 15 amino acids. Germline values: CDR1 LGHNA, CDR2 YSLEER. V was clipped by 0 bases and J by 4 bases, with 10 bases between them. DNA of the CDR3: TGCGCCAGCAGCCAAGATCAGGGAGTATACAATGAGCAGTTCTTC. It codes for CASSQDQGVYNEQFF.

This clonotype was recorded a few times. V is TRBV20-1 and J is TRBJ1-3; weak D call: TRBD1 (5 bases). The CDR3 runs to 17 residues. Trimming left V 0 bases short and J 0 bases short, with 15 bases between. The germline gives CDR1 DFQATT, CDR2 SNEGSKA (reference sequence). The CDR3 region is CSAREPGRVDSGNTIYF. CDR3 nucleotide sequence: TGCAGTGCTAGAGAACCGGGACGGGTAGACTCTGGAAACACCATATATTTT.

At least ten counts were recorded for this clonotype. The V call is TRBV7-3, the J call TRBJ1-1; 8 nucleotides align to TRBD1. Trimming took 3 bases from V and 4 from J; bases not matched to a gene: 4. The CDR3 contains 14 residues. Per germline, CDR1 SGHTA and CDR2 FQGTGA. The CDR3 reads CASSFGQGRTEAFF. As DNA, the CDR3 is TGTGCCAGCAGCTTCGGACAGGGTCGCACTGAAGCTTTCTTT. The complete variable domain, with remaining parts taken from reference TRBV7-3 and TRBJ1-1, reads GAGVSQTPSNKVTEKGKYVELRCDPISGHTALYWYRQSLGQGPEFLIYFQGTGAADDSGLPNDRFFAVRPEGSVSTLKIQRTERGDSAVYLCASSFGQGRTEAFFGQGTRLTVV.

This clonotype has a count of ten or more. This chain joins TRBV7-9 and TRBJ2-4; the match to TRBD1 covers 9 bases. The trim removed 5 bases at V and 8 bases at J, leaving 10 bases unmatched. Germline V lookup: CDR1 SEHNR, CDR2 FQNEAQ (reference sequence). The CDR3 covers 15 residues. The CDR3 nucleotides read TGTGCCAGCAGCCGAATGGGACAGGGAACATACATTCAGTACTTC. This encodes CASSRMGQGTYIQYF.